This TCR beta chain comes out of a study of beta chain features in type 1 diabetes. Study details: Approximately 100 million sorted cells were examined across all samples. Study results and limitations: TCRB CDR3s were moderately but significantly shorter in Type 1 diabetes patients in all four CD4+ subsets. When cDNA is sequenced, cells with high TCR expression could be over-represented. Junctions at VDJ sites from type 1 diabetes patients had fewer insertions and more deletions.

Naive, central memory, regulatory and stem cell-like memory cells within the CD4+ compartment were sorted using CD45RO/CCR7/CD25/CD127/CD95/CD27. V lost 2 bases, J lost 1 base, and 8 bases lay in between. The V gene's germline CDR1 is LGHNA and CDR2 YSLEER. CDR3 length equals 14 residues. Reverse transcribing all isolated RNA meant expressed TCRB transcripts were sequenced. Sequencing was performed with immunoSEQ multiplex PCR; in TCRdb, only in-frame clones are kept and a portion is missing. This table holds around 160,000 clones, approximately 9% found once. Points on this clone: Its specificity is not known.

This TCR came from a woman under 30 with type 1 diabetes. The rearrangement uses TRBV4-3 and TRBJ1-1, with D possibly matching TRBD1 (6 bases). The specimen sequenced was central memory CD4+ T cells from blood. The CDR3 DNA sequence: TGCGCCAGCAGCCAAACACAGGGGAACACTGAAGCTTTCTTT. Translation: CASSQTQGNTEAFF.